This is a list of T cell receptor beta chains from one sample in a study of T cells in Graves' hyperthyroidism and ophthalmopathy. MiXCR was run by TCRdb on the multiplex PCR reads, yielding one entry per CDR3 protein. The repertoire has approximately 410,000 distinct CDR3 sequences, about 13% of them found once; the top ten carry 5.3%. Material: blood. All receptors come from a young woman with Graves' hyperthyroidism. Each CDR3 is given with its conserved first and last residue. Fields, in order: clone size, J gene, D gene, V gene, CDR3 DNA, CDR3 protein. D genes are given only for firm matches. A clone size is listed for some rows: how often the clone was seen (once, few, many), or a class if it is expanded.

>many|TRBJ1-2|TRBD1|TRBV28
TGTGCCAGCAGTTTATTATCAGGGGGTCTGGGCTACACCTTC
CASSLLSGGLGYTF
>few|TRBJ2-7|NA|TRBV27
TGTGCCAGCAGTCGTCAGGGGACCTCTAGCGGTGGGACCTACGAGCAGTACTTC
CASSRQGTSSGGTYEQYF
>many|TRBJ2-1|NA|TRBV7-8
TGTGCCAGCAGCTTAATAGGTGGACTCACCCTTAATGAGCAGTTCTTC
CASSLIGGLTLNEQFF
>NA|TRBJ1-1|NA|TRBV28
TGTGCCAGCAGCTACCTCCCGTGGAGCACCCTGAACACTGAAGCTTTCTTT
CASSYLPWSTLNTEAFF
>many|TRBJ1-2|NA|TRBV7-3
TGTGCCAGCAGCATGTTACCGGGGGACCCCACTGGCTACACCTTC
CASSMLPGDPTGYTF
>NA|TRBJ1-2|TRBD1|TRBV5-5
TGTGCCAGCAGCTTGGAAGCGACAGGGCACTATGGCTACACCTTC
CASSLEATGHYGYTF
>few|TRBJ2-7|NA|TRBV10-3
TGTGCCATCAGTGGATCACGGGGAGAGCAGTACTTC
CAISGSRGEQYF
>few|TRBJ1-2|TRBD1|TRBV19
TGTGCCAGTACCGGACAGGGGGCGTCCTATGGCTACACCTTC
CASTGQGASYGYTF
>NA|TRBJ2-5|TRBD2|TRBV27
TGTGCCAGCAGTTTACAGGGTCTAGCGGGAGGGCCGAGGAACTTC
CASSLQGLAGGPRNF
>NA|TRBJ2-2|NA|TRBV6-1
TGTGCCAGCAACCTGTATGGGGATGGGTCCGGGGAGCTGTTTTTT
CASNLYGDGSGELFF
>NA|TRBJ1-2|TRBD1|TRBV7-6
TGTGCCAGCAGCCCGTCGAACAGGGGCAATGGCTACACCTTC
CASSPSNRGNGYTF
>many|TRBJ2-7|TRBD2|TRBV10-3
TGTGCCATCAGGGCGGGAGGGCCCGACGAGCAGTACTTC
CAIRAGGPDEQYF
>NA|TRBJ2-2|NA|TRBV7-3
TGTGCCAGCAGCCGGGGGACCACCGGGGAGCTGTTTTTT
CASSRGTTGELFF
>many|TRBJ2-5|TRBD2|TRBV9
TGTGCCAGCAGCGTAGACGTCGCGGGAGGCCTCCAAGAGACCCAGTACTTC
CASSVDVAGGLQETQYF
>NA|TRBJ2-3|TRBD2|TRBV28
TGTGCCAGCAGTACCCGGACTAGCGGGAGGAGGTGGTCCGATACGCAGTATTTT
CASSTRTSGRRWSDTQYF
>once|TRBJ1-3|NA|TRBV18
TGTGCCAGCTCACCAGGAGGGTTCTCTGGAAACACCATATGTTTT
CASSPGGFSGNTICF
>NA|TRBJ2-5|TRBD1|TRBV19
TGTGCCAGTAGTCCAAGGGACAGTCCGTTGGAGACCCAGTACTTC
CASSPRDSPLETQYF
>many|TRBJ1-1|NA|TRBV5-5
TGTGCCAGCAGCTTGGAGGGGGGCACGGGCACTGAAGCTTTCTTT
CASSLEGGTGTEAFF
>many|TRBJ2-1|NA|TRBV5-1
TGCGCCAGCAGCTTGGTAACAGCCAATGAGCAGTTCTTC
CASSLVTANEQFF
>many|TRBJ1-1|TRBD1|TRBV5-1
TGCGCCAGCAGCTTTGCGGGACAGGGTCCTTTATTGGGTGACACTGAAGCTTTCTTT
CASSFAGQGPLLGDTEAFF
>many|TRBJ1-1|NA|TRBV6-2/TRBV6-3
TGTGCCAGCAGTTACTCGGGAAGGGGAACGGACACTGAAGCTTTCTTT
CASSYSGRGTDTEAFF
>many|TRBJ2-7|TRBD2|TRBV20-1
TGCAGTGCTACGGGGCGAGCGGGAGCCTCTTGGGAGCAGTACTTC
CSATGRAGASWEQYF
>NA|TRBJ1-3|NA|TRBV3-1
TGTGCCAGCAGCTTAACCCTTGGGGGTTCAGGAAACACCATATATTTT
CASSLTLGGSGNTIYF
>many|TRBJ1-6|NA|TRBV11-2
TGTGCCAGCAGCTTAATTAGGGGGGCGTCCTATAATTCACCCCTCCACTTT
CASSLIRGASYNSPLHF
>NA|TRBJ1-2|TRBD1|TRBV6-2/TRBV6-3
TGTGCCAGCATACAAAGGGAGGGGGCGCAGACTAACTATGGCTACACCTTC
CASIQREGAQTNYGYTF
>NA|TRBJ1-2|TRBD1|TRBV27
TGTGCCAGCAGTCTCGGACAGGTGGGATATGGCTACACCTTC
CASSLGQVGYGYTF
>few|TRBJ2-7|NA|TRBV27
TGTGCCAGCAGCCCGGGTTACAGGGTTGGGGAGCAGTACTTC
CASSPGYRVGEQYF
>NA|TRBJ1-6|TRBD1|TRBV20-1
TGCAGTGCTAGAGGAGGACAGGGGGCTCGAAATTTCTTAAATAATTCACCCCTCCACTTT
CSARGGQGARNFLNNSPLHF
>NA|TRBJ2-3|NA|TRBV2
TGTGCCAGCAGAGCCATTTGGGTAAATACAGATACGCAGTATTTT
CASRAIWVNTDTQYF
>many|TRBJ1-1|NA|TRBV7-2
TGTGCCAGCAGCTTAGATGCCAGCCTGAACACTGAAGCTTTCTTT
CASSLDASLNTEAFF
>many|TRBJ2-1|NA|TRBV28
TGTGCCAGCCCCCCCCGGCAGGGGGGTTCGAATGAGCAGTTCTTC
CASPPRQGGSNEQFF
>many|TRBJ2-3|NA|TRBV5-6
TGTGCCAGCAGCTTTAAACAGGGGGGGATAGGCACAGATACGCAGTATTTT
CASSFKQGGIGTDTQYF
>many|TRBJ2-5|TRBD2|TRBV19
TGTGCCAGTAGTAGAAGCGGGAGAGAGACCCAGTACTTC
CASSRSGRETQYF
>many|TRBJ1-1|NA|TRBV27
TGTGCCAGCAGTTTATGGGACGGGAACACTGAAGCTTTCTTT
CASSLWDGNTEAFF
>many|TRBJ2-2|NA|TRBV2
TGTGCCAGCAACAGATACTTGACCGGGGAGCTGTTTTTT
CASNRYLTGELFF
>many|TRBJ1-5|NA|TRBV7-9
TGTGCCAGCAGCACTCAGGGCGGCAATCAGCCCCAGCATTTT
CASSTQGGNQPQHF
>many|TRBJ1-5|TRBD1|TRBV10-2
TGCGCCAGCAACGATCAGGGGGCTCATCAGCCCCAGCATTTT
CASNDQGAHQPQHF